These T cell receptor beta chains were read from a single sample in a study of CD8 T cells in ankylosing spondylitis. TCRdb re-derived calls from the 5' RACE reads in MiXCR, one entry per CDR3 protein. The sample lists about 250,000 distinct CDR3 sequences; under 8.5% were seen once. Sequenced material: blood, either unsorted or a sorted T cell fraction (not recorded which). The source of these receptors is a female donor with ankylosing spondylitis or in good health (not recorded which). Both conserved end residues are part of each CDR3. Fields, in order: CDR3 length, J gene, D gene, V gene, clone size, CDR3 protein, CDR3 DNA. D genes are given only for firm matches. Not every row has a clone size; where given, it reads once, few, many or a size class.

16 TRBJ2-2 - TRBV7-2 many CASSLGRAGNTGELFF TGTGCCAGCAGCCTAGGGCGAGCGGGGAACACCGGGGAGCTGTTTTTT
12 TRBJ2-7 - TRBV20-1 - CSAGQRIYEQYF TGCAGTGCTGGCCAGAGAATCTACGAGCAGTACTTC
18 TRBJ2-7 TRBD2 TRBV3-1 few CACSQRTSGRRSSYEQYF TGTGCCTGCAGCCAGCGGACTAGCGGGAGGCGAAGCTCCTACGAGCAGTACTTC
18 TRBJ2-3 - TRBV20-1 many CSARESMGRVPGTDTQYF TGCAGTGCTAGAGAAAGTATGGGAAGGGTCCCGGGCACAGATACGCAGTATTTT
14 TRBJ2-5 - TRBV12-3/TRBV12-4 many CASSRRESQETQYF TGTGCCAGCAGTCGTAGAGAGTCCCAAGAGACCCAGTACTTC
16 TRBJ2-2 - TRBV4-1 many CASSPREIQSPGELFF TGCGCCAGCAGTCCAAGGGAAATACAATCCCCCGGGGAGCTGTTTTTT
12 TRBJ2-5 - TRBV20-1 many CSANTRGETQYF TGCAGTGCTAATACCCGCGGGGAGACCCAGTACTTC
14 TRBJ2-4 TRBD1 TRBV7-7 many CASSPDRSSDIQYF TGTGCTAGCAGCCCGGACAGGTCGTCAGACATTCAGTACTTC
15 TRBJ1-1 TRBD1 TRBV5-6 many CASSIRDRMNTEAFF TGTGCCAGCAGCATCCGGGACAGGATGAACACTGAAGCTTTCTTT
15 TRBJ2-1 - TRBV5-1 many CASSLSSGYYNEQFF TGCGCCAGCAGCTTATCGAGCGGTTATTACAATGAGCAGTTCTTC
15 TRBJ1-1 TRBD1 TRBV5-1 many CASSAKQGPGTEAFF TGCGCCAGCAGCGCCAAACAGGGGCCGGGGACTGAAGCTTTCTTT
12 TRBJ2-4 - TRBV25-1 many CASRDLKNIQYF TGTGCCAGCCGGGACCTCAAAAACATTCAGTACTTC
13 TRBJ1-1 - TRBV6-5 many CASSKLRVTEAFF TGTGCCAGCAGTAAGCTCAGGGTAACTGAAGCTTTCTTT
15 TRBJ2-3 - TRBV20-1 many CSAREGTSRTDTQYF TGCAGTGCTAGAGAGGGGACGAGCCGCACAGATACGCAGTATTTT
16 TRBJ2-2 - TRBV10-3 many CAIADMTNGGTGELFF TGTGCCATCGCGGACATGACTAACGGGGGCACCGGGGAGCTGTTTTTT
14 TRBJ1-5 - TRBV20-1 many CSARADYSNQPQHF TGCAGTGCTAGAGCGGATTATAGCAATCAGCCCCAGCATTTT
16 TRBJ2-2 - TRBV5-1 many CASSLQGERNTGELFF TGCGCCAGCAGCTTGCAGGGCGAGCGGAACACCGGGGAGCTGTTTTTT
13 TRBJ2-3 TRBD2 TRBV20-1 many CSNEEAGADTQYF TGCAGTAATGAGGAAGCGGGGGCAGATACGCAGTATTTT
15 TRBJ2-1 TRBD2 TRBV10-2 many CASSPGLAGVVEQFF TGCGCCAGCAGCCCTGGATTAGCGGGAGTGGTTGAGCAGTTCTTC
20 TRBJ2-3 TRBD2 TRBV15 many CATSKPSPLGLAGGADTQYF TGTGCCACCAGCAAACCCTCCCCTCTCGGACTAGCGGGGGGAGCAGATACGCAGTATTTT
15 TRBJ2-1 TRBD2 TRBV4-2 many CASSQVTSGGNEQFF TGTGCCAGCAGCCAAGTAACTAGCGGTGGGAATGAGCAGTTCTTC
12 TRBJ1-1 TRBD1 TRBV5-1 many CASSTGQGAAFF TGCGCCAGCAGCACAGGACAGGGGGCAGCTTTCTTT
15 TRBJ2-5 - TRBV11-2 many CASSTGTFTQETQYF TGTGCCAGCAGCACCGGAACGTTCACCCAAGAGACCCAGTACTTC
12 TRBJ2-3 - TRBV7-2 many CASNPGGDTQYF TGTGCCAGCAACCCTGGGGGAGATACGCAGTATTTT